Below, 24 T cell receptor beta chains from the same sample are listed, as sequenced in a study of T cell responses to AZD1222 COVID-19 vaccine. The assay was immunoSEQ multiplex PCR, and TCRdb's table has in-frame clones only and misses some. Among more than 110,000 clones listed, around 93% were seen once. The sample consisted of peripheral blood, taken 28 days after the second AZD1222 dose. These receptors were taken from an adult who received the AZD1222 COVID-19 vaccine.

This chain connects TRBV19 to TRBJ1-1; 11 nucleotides agree with TRBD1. V lost 11 bases and J lost 0; bases outside the gene matches: 14. The germline CDR1 and CDR2 sequences are LNHDA and SQIVND (reference sequence). CDR3 length: 17 amino acids. CDR3 sequence (DNA): TGTGCCTCTTCCAAGGACAGGGGGCTAGGAATGAACACTGAAGCTTTCTTT. Amino acid sequence: CASSKDRGLGMNTEAFF.

This clone was recorded only once. The chain has TRBV13 and TRBJ2-7; D is possibly TRBD2 (6 bases). CDR1 PRHDT and CDR2 FYEKMQ come from the germline V gene (reference sequence). The CDR3 contains 16 residues. Trimming pared 2 bases from V and 5 bases from J, leaving 19 bases between. The CDR3 nucleotides are TGTGCCAGCAGCTTAAGGTATTTCGGGAGTACCAACGAGCAGTACTTC. Translating gives CASSLRYFGSTNEQYF.

In DNA, the CDR3 is TGTGCCAGTACCCAGGGTATGGGCACAGATACGCAGTATTTT. Protein product: CASTQGMGTDTQYF. The V and J genes are TRBV19 and TRBJ2-3; D is perhaps TRBD1 (5 bases). The V end was cut by 7 bases, the J end by 1 base, with 12 bases between. This CDR3 contains 14 residues. CDR1 LNHDA and CDR2 SQIVND come from the germline V gene (reference sequence).

This clone was observed a single time. CDR3 sequence reads: CASSLRGQGALETQYF. CDR3 in DNA: TGCGCCAGCAGCTTGAGGGGCCAAGGCGCTTTAGAGACCCAGTACTTC. The chain recombines TRBV5-1 with TRBJ2-5; tentative D call: TRBD1 (5 bases). Trimming took off 1 base at V and 4 bases at J, with 17 bases between the two ends. Per the germline V gene, CDR1 is SGHRS and CDR2 is YFSETQ. The CDR3 consists of 16 residues.

The CDR3 is CASSRYGYTF. The DNA for the CDR3 is TGTGCCAGCAGTCGCTATGGCTACACCTTC. The V call is TRBV28, the J call TRBJ1-2, with D uncertain. The CDR3 is made up of 10 amino acids. Per the germline V gene, CDR1 is MDHEN and CDR2 is SYDVKM. Trimming pared 5 bases from V and 4 bases from J, leaving 2 bases between.

The V gene is TRBV15, the J gene TRBJ2-1; the D gene is possibly TRBD2 (6 bases). CDR1 is LNHNV, CDR2 YYDKDF, per germline (reference sequence). V was trimmed by 5 bases and J by 12 bases, leaving 23 bases between them. The length of the CDR3 is 15 residues. In nucleotides, the CDR3 is TGTGCCACCAGCTTACTCGGGACTCCTAAACTTGGGCAGTTCTTC. Amino acid sequence: CATSLLGTPKLGQFF.

To note about this clone: The same CDR3 arises from other DNA sequences in this sample as well. The chain combines TRBV27 with TRBJ1-2; 9 bases are a match to TRBD1. V gave up 2 bases and J gave up 2 bases; unmatched junction bases: 0. This CDR3 contains 14 residues. The germline V gene encodes CDR1 MNHEY and CDR2 SMNVEV (reference sequence). CDR3 nucleotides: TGTGCCAGCAGTTTAGGACAGGGGAACTATGGCTACACCTTC. Its protein is CASSLGQGNYGYTF.

V gene TRBV5-5 combines with J gene TRBJ1-3; TRBD1 agrees at 7 bases. Trimming at V came to 1 base and at J to 4 bases, leaving 14 bases not matched to a gene. This CDR3 is 18 amino acids long. Germline CDR1 is SGHKS and CDR2 is YYEKEE (reference sequence). The CDR3 coding sequence is TGTGCCAGCAGCTTGCGACTCGAGGGGGCGACAACAGGAAACACCATATATTTT. This sequence encodes CASSLRLEGATTGNTIYF. Filled out from reference TRBV5-5 and TRBJ1-3, the complete variable domain reads DAGVTQSPTHLIKTRGQQVTLRCSPISGHKSVSWYQQVLGQGPQFIFQYYEKEERGRGNFPDRFSARQFPNYSSELNVNALLLGDSALYLCASSLRLEGATTGNTIYFGEGSWLTVV.

This clone has a single count. The rearrangement joins TRBV7-9 to TRBJ2-3; D remains ambiguous. V lost 2 bases and J lost 5, with 14 bases in between. Germline CDR1 is SEHNR and CDR2 is FQNEAQ (reference sequence). This CDR3 comprises 15 residues. The CDR3 is CASSLYYRVGDTQYF. The CDR3 DNA follows: TGTGCCAGCAGCTTATATTATAGGGTCGGAGATACGCAGTATTTT.

The chain combines TRBV25-1 with TRBJ2-3; TRBD2 is a possible D gene (6 bases). The CDR3 extends over 16 amino acids. The germline gives CDR1 MGHDK, CDR2 SYGVNS. The V gene lost 5 bases and the J gene lost 3 bases, with 18 bases spanning the gap. This CDR3 is CASSFGTSEGTDTQYF. The CDR3 DNA sequence: TGTGCCAGCAGTTTTGGGACCTCGGAGGGTACAGATACGCAGTATTTT. The whole variable domain, filled in from reference TRBV25-1 and TRBJ2-3, reads EADIYQTPRYLVIGTGKKITLECSQTMGHDKMYWYQQDPGMELHLIHYSYGVNSTEKGDLSSESTVSRIRTEHFPLTLESARPSHTSQYLCASSFGTSEGTDTQYFGPGTRLTVL.

This clone was detected a few times. This chain links TRBV2 with TRBJ2-3; 11 positions agree with TRBD2. Trimming at V came to 4 bases and at J to 5 bases, leaving 8 bases not matched to a gene. Germline CDR1 is SNHLY and CDR2 is FYNNEI. This CDR3 has 16 amino acids. The CDR3 nucleotides read TGTGCCAGCAGTGGGCTAGCGGGAGGAGGGGGAGATACGCAGTATTTT. Its translation is CASSGLAGGGGDTQYF.

This clone was found once. This sequence joins TRBV7-9 and TRBJ2-4, with a weak D call TRBD2 (6 bases). V dropped 2 bases and J dropped 1 base, with 18 bases sitting between them. The CDR3 runs to 18 residues. CDR1 is SEHNR and CDR2 is FQNEAQ in the germline V gene (reference sequence). CDR3 sequence reads: CASSLPLRLGGAKNIQYF. The DNA for the CDR3 is TGTGCCAGCAGCTTACCCCTCCGACTAGGTGGGGCCAAAAACATTCAGTACTTC. The full variable domain, its missing parts supplied by reference TRBV7-9 and TRBJ2-4, is DTGVSQNPRHKITKRGQNVTFRCDPISEHNRLYWYRQTLGQGPEFLTYFQNEAQLEKSRLLSDRFSAERPKGSFSTLEIQRTEQGDSAMYLCASSLPLRLGGAKNIQYFGAGTRLSVL.

CDR3 DNA sequence: TGTGCCAGCTCTTATGTTTCAAGCTCCTACAATGAGCAGTTCTTC. Protein product: CASSYVSSSYNEQFF. This sequence joins TRBV18 and TRBJ2-1; D is unresolved. Germline lookup yields CDR1 KGHSH and CDR2 LQKENI. CDR3 size: 15 residues. V dropped 6 bases and J dropped 0 bases, with 12 bases sitting between them.

The V gene is TRBV24-1, the J gene TRBJ2-3; D is undetermined. CDR1 is KGHDR, CDR2 SFDVKD, per germline. The germline V and J ends were trimmed by 3 bases and 0 bases, with 6 bases remaining between them. The CDR3 consists of 14 residues. As DNA, the CDR3 is TGTGCCACCAGTGATCCTACTAGCACAGATACGCAGTATTTT. Its translation: CATSDPTSTDTQYF.

The chain is built from TRBV28 and TRBJ2-1, with TRBD1 identical over 8 bases. Germline CDR1 and CDR2: MDHEN and SYDVKM. J lost 9 bases, V lost 5 bases, and 9 bases had no gene match. The CDR3 length is 14 residues. The DNA for the CDR3 is TGTGCCAGCAGTAGGCCAGGGGGCGAGGGTGAGCAGTTCTTC. Amino acids: CASSRPGGEGEQFF.

V gene TRBV11-2 combines with J gene TRBJ1-3; the match to TRBD1 covers 7 bases. V lost 5 bases and J lost 0; bases outside the gene matches: 10. Germline CDR1 is SGHAT and CDR2 is FQNNGV. This CDR3 is 17 amino acids long. In DNA, the CDR3 is TGTGCCAGCAGCCCACGTCGACAGGGCTCCTCTGGAAACACCATATATTTT. It is translated as CASSPRRQGSSGNTIYF.

The V gene is TRBV7-2, the J gene TRBJ2-5, with no clear D. Trimming pared 5 bases from V and 0 bases from J, leaving 4 bases between. Germline CDR1 reads SGHTA; CDR2 reads FQGNSA. The CDR3 runs to 12 residues. The CDR3 loop is CASSRYQETQYF. The CDR3 bases are TGTGCCAGCAGCAGGTACCAAGAGACCCAGTACTTC.

The genes are TRBV15 and TRBJ2-1; 7 nucleotides match TRBD2. Trimming removed 5 bases from V and 9 bases from J; junction bases left unmatched: 7. This CDR3 is built from 13 residues. Germline V gives CDR1 LNHNV, CDR2 YYDKDF (reference sequence). The DNA for the CDR3 is TGTGCCACCAGCGTGGGAGGGCCTGTTGAGCAGTTCTTC. Protein sequence: CATSVGGPVEQFF.

The chain combines TRBV14 with TRBJ2-1; D is perhaps TRBD2 (5 bases). This CDR3 has 15 amino acids. The germline gives CDR1 SGHDN, CDR2 FVKESK. V lost 1 base to trimming and J lost 8 bases, with 15 bases between them. In DNA, the CDR3 is TGTGCCAGCAGCCAAGCGAGGGTGTTAATCGATGAGCAGTTCTTC. This gives the protein CASSQARVLIDEQFF.

The V and J genes are TRBV6-6 and TRBJ1-4; D gene ambiguous. The germline V gene encodes CDR1 MNHNY and CDR2 SVGAGI (reference sequence). This CDR3 is 13 amino acids long. V was pared by 2 bases and J by 5 bases, with 6 bases between. CDR3 in amino acids: CASSYRENEKLFF. CDR3 in DNA: TGTGCCAGCAGTTACAGGGAGAATGAAAAACTGTTTTTT.

This clone was counted a single time. V and J are TRBV10-3 and TRBJ1-5, with 10 positions matching TRBD1. This CDR3 has 14 amino acids. V gave up 4 bases and J gave up 9 bases; unmatched junction bases: 6. Germline V gene lookup returns CDR1 ENHRY and CDR2 SYGVKD. The CDR3 is CAISGTGGRSPQHF. For the CDR3, the DNA is TGTGCCATCAGTGGGACAGGGGGACGGTCGCCCCAGCATTTT.

This chain joins TRBV6-2 or TRBV6-3 and TRBJ2-2, with TRBD2 identical over 16 bases. Germline-derived CDR1 and CDR2 are MNHEY and SVGEGT. The CDR3 contains 19 residues. V trimming: 6 bases; J trimming: 5 bases; junction bases outside the gene matches: 12. The CDR3 region has the DNA TGTGCCAGCAGCCCCCGGGGGACTAGCGGGAGGGTGAAGACCGGGGAGCTGTTTTTT. It yields the protein CASSPRGTSGRVKTGELFF.

This sequence joins TRBV3-1 (or the pseudogene TRBV3-2) and TRBJ2-1; the D is unclear. V lost 1 base to trimming and J lost 5 bases, with 15 bases between them. CDR1 LGHDT and CDR2 YNNKEL come from the germline V gene (reference sequence). The CDR3 has 16 residues. The CDR3 region is CASSQVRLVHNNEQFF. CDR3 nucleotide sequence: TGTGCCAGCAGCCAAGTTCGGCTAGTTCACAACAATGAGCAGTTCTTC.

The chain has TRBV18 and TRBJ1-5; 7 nucleotides match TRBD1. Germline CDR1 is KGHSH and CDR2 is LQKENI. With 3 bases clipped from V and 0 bases from J, the junction kept 2 bases outside the gene matches. The CDR3 runs 15 residues. CDR3 amino acids: CASSPGQHSNQPQHF. CDR3 in DNA: TGTGCCAGCTCACCGGGACAGCATAGCAATCAGCCCCAGCATTTT.